A single sample is the source of the 7 T cell receptor beta chains below, sequenced in a study of T cell responses to AZD1222 COVID-19 vaccine. Only in-frame clones appear in the TCRdb table, and some are missing; sequencing was by immunoSEQ multiplex PCR. The data show tens of thousands of clones, with about 90% seen just once and under 2% held by the top ten. This sample comprised peripheral blood, obtained on day 0 of AZD1222 vaccination. The origin of the receptors is an adult in good health.

In this sample, this clone turned up once. The genes are TRBV6-1 and TRBJ2-7; D ambiguous. The CDR3 is 15 amino acids. Trimming pared 1 base from V and 3 bases from J, leaving 13 bases between. CDR1 is MNHNS and CDR2 is SASEGT in the germline V gene. CDR3 sequence (DNA): TGTGCCAGCAGTGAAGGAAGGCCTCAGAGCTACGAGCAGTACTTC. Translated: CASSEGRPQSYEQYF.

The chain is built from TRBV20-1 and TRBJ2-3; no definite D call. The CDR3 consists of 13 residues. Trimming left V 3 bases short and J 12 bases short, with 19 bases between. Per germline, CDR1 DFQATT and CDR2 SNEGSKA (reference sequence). The CDR3 DNA reads TGCAGTGCTAGTGATTCCATCTCGCCCATCCAGTATTTT. It specifies CSASDSISPIQYF.

This clone came up once. The V call is TRBV9, the J call TRBJ2-2; 8 nucleotides agree with TRBD1. Germline-derived CDR1 and CDR2 are SGDLS and YYNGEE. The CDR3 contains 15 residues. V lost 7 bases, J lost 2 bases, and 7 bases stayed unmatched. The CDR3 DNA reads TGTGCCAGCCGGCGGGGACAGGAAAACACCGGGGAGCTGTTTTTT. Translating it yields CASRRGQENTGELFF.

The chain employs TRBV28 and TRBJ1-1; 7 nucleotides align to TRBD1. Germline V lookup: CDR1 MDHEN, CDR2 SYDVKM. Unmatched junction bases numbered 10, after V lost 5 bases and J lost 4 bases. This CDR3 region has 15 residues. In DNA, the CDR3 is TGTGCCAGCAGTCCTAATGACAGGGTGGGCACTGAAGCTTTCTTT. Amino acids: CASSPNDRVGTEAFF.

The J gene is TRBJ2-5, the V gene TRBV7-7; weak D call: TRBD1 (6 bases). With 1 base removed from V and 2 bases from J, the gap between germline ends came to 11 bases. CDR1 and CDR2 from the germline V gene are SSHAT and FNYEAQ (reference sequence). This CDR3 comprises 15 residues. The DNA of the CDR3 is TGTGCCAGCAGCTTAGGGGTAGGGGGTCAAGAGACCCAGTACTTC. Its translation: CASSLGVGGQETQYF.

Here the CDR3 DNA reads TGTGCCAGCAGGCCCTCGGGACTAGCTTCCGGGGAGCTGTTTTTT. Its protein product is CASRPSGLASGELFF. This chain connects TRBV27 to TRBJ2-2; TRBD2 agrees at 9 bases. Looked up from germline, CDR1 is MNHEY and CDR2 is SMNVEV (reference sequence). V trimming: 6 bases; J trimming: 6 bases; junction bases outside the gene matches: 8. The CDR3 length is 15 residues.

Points on this clone: This same CDR3 is encoded by further DNA sequences in the sample. The chain recombines TRBV11-2 with TRBJ1-2, with 7 bases aligning to TRBD1. The CDR3 consists of 13 residues. Trimming cost V 5 bases and J 3 bases; bases outside gene matches: 3. Per the germline V gene, CDR1 is SGHAT and CDR2 is FQNNGV. The CDR3 sequence is CASSPGQDYGYTF. CDR3 DNA: TGTGCCAGCAGCCCCGGACAGGACTATGGCTACACCTTC.